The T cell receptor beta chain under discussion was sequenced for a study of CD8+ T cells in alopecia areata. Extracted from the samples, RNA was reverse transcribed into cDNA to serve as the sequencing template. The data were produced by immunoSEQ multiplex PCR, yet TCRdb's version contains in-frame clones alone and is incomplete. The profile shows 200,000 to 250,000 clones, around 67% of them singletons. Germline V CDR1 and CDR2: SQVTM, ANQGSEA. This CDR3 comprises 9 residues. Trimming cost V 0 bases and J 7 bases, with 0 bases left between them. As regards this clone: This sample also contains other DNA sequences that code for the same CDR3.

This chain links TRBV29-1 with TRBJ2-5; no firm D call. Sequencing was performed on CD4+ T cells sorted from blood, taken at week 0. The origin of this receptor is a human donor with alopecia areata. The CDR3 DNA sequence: TGCAGCGTTGAAGAGACCCAGTACTTC. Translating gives CSVEETQYF. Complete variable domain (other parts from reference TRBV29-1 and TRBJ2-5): SAVISQKPSRDICQRGTSLTIQCQVDSQVTMMFWYRQQPGQSLTLIATANQGSEATYESGFVIDKFPISRPNLTFSTLTVSNMSPEDSSIYLCSVEETQYFGPGTRLLVL.